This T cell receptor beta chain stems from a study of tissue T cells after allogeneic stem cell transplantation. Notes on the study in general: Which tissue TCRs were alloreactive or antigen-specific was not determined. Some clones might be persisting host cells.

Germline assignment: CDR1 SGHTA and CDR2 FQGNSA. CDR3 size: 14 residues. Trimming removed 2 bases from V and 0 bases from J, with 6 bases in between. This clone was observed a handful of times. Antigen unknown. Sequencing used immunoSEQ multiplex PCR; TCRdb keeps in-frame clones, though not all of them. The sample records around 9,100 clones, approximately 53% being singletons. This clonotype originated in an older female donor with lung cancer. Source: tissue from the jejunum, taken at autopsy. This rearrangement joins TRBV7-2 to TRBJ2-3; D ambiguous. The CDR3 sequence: CASSLHPSTDTQYF. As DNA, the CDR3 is TGTGCCAGCAGCTTACATCCTAGCACAGATACGCAGTATTTT.